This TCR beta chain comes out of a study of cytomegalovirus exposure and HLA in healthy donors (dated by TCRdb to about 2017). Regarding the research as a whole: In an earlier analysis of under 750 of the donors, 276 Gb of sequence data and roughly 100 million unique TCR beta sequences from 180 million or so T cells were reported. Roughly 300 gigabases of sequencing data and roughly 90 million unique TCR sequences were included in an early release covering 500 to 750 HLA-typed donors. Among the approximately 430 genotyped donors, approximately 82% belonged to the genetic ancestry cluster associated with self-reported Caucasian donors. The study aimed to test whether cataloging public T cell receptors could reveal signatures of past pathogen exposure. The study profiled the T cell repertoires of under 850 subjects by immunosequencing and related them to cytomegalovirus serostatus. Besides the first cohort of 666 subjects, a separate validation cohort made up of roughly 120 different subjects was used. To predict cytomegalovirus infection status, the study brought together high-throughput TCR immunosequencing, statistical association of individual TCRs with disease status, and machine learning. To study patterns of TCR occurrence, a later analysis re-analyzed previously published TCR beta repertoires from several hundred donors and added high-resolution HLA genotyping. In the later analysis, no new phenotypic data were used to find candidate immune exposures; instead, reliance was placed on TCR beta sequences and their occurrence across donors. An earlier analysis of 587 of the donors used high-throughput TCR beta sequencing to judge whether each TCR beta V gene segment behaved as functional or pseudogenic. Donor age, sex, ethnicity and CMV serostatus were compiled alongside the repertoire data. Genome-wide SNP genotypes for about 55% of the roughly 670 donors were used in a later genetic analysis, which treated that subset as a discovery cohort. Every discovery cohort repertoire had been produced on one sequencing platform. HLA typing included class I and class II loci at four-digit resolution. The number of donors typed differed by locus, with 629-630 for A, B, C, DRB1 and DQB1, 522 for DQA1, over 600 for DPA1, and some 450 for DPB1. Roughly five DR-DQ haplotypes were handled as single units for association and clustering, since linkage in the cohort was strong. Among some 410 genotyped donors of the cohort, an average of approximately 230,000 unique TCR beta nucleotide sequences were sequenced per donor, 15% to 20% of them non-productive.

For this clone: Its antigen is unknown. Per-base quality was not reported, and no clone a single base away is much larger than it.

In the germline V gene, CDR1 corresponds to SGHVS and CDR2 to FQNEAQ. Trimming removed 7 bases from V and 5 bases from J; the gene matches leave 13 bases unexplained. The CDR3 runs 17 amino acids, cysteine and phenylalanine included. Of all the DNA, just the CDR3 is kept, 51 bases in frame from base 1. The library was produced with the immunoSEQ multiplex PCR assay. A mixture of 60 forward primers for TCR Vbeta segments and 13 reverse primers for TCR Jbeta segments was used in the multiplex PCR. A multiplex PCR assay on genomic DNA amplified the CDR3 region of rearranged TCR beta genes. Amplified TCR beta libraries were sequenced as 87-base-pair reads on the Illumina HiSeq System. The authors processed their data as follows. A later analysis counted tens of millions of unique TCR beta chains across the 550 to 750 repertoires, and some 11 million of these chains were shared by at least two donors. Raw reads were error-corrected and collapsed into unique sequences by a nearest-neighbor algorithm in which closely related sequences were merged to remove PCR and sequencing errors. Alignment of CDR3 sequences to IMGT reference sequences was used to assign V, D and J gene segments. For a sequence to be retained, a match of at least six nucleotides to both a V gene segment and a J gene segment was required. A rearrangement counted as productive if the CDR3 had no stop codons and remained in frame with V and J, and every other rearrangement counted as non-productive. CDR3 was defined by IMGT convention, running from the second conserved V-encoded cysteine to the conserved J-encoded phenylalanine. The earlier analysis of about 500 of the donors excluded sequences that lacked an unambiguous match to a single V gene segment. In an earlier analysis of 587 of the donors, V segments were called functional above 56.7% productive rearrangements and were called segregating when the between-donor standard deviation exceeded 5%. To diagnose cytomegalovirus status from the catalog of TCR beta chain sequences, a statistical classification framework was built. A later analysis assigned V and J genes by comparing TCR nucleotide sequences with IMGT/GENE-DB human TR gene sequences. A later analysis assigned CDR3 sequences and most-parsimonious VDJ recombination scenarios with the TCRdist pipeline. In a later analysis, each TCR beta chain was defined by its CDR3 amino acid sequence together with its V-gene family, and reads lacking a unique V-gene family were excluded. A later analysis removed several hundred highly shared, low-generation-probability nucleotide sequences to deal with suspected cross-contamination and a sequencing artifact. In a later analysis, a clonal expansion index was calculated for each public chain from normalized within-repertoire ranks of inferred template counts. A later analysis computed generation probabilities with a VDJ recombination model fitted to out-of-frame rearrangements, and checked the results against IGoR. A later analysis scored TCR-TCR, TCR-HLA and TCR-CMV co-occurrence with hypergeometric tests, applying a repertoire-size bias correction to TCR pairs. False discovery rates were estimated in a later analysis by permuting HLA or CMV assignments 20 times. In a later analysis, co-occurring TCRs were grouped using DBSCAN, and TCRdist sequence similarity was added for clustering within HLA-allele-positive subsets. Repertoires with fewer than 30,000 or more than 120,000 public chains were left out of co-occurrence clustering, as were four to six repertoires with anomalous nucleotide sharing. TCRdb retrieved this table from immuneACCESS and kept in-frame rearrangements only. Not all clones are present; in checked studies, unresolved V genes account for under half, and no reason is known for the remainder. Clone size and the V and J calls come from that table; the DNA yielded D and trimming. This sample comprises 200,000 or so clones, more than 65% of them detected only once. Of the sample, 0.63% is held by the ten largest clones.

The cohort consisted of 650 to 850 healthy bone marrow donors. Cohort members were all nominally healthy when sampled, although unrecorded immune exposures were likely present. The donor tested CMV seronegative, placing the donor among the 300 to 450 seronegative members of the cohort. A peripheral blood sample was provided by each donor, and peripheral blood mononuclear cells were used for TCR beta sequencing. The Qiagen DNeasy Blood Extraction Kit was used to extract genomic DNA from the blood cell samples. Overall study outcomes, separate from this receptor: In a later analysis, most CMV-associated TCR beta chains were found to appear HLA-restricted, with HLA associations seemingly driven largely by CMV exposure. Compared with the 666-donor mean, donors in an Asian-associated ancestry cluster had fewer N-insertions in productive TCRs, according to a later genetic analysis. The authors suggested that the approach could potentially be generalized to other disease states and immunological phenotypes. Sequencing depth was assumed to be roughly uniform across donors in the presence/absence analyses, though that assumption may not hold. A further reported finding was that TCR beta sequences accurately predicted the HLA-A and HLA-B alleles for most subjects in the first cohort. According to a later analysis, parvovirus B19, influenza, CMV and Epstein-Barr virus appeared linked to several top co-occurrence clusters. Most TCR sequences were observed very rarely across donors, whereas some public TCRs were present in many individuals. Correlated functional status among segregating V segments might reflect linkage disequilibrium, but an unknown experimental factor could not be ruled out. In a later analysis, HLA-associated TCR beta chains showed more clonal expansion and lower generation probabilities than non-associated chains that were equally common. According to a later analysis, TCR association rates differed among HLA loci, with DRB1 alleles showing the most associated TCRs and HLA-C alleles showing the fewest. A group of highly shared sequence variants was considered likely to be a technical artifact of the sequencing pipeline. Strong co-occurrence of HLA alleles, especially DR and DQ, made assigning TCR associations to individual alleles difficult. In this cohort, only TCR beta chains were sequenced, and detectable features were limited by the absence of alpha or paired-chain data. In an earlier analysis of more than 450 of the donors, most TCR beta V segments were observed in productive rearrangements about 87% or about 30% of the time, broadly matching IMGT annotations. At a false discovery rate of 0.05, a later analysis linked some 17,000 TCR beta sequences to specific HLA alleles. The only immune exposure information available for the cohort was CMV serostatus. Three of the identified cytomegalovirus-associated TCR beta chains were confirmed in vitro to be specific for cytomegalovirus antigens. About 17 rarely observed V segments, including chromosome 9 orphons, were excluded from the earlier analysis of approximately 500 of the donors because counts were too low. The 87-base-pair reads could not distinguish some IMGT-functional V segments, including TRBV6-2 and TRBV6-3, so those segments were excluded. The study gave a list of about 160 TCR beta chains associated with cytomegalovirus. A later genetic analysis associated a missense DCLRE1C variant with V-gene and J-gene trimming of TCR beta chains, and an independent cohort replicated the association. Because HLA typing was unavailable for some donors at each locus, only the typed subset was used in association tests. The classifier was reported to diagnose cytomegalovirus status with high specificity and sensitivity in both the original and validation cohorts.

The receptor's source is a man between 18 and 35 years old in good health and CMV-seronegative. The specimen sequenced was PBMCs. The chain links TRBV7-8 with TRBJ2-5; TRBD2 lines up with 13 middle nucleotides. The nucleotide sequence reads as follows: TGTGCCAGCACCTATTGGACTAGCGGGAGAGGTGAGGAGACCCAGTACTTC. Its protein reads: CASTYWTSGRGEETQYF.